This entry features one T cell receptor (beta chain) sequence. Time point described: patch test 3, about 24 weeks after DPC sensitization. Treatment defined: therapeutic diphenylcyclopropenone sensitization with weekly scalp DPC. The V end was cut by 6 bases, the J end by 10 bases, with 10 bases between. Germline loops: CDR1 DFQATT, CDR2 SNEGSKA (reference sequence). The CDR3 contains 10 residues. One entry per CDR3 protein results from TCRdb running MiXCR on the RACE reads. The repertoire holds roughly 150,000 distinct CDR3 sequences, roughly 26% seen once, with around 1.9% in the top ten. This specimen belongs to a study of human T cells and chemical hapten exposure.

The sample was whole blood, taken in connection with sensitization to the hapten diphenylcyclopropenone (DPC). The TCR comes from a woman in her late teens or twenties with alopecia areata. Some clones in this sample may be carry-over from other donors' samples. The chain employs TRBV20-1 and TRBJ2-1; D unresolved. The CDR3 DNA sequence: TGCAGTGCCTCACTTCAGGAGCAGTTCTTC. Its protein is CSASLQEQFF.